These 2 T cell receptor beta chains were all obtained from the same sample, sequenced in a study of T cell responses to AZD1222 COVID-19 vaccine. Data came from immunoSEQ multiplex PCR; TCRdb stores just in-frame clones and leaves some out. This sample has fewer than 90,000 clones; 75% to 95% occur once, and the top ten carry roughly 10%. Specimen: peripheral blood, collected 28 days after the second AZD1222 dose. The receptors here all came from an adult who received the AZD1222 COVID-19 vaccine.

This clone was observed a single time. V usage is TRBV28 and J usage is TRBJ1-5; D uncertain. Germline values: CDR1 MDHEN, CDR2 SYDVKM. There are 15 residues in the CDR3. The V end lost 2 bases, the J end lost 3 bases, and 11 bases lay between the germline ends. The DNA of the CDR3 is TGTGCCAGCAGTTTACGGGGTCTACTCAATCAGCCCCAGCATTTT. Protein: CASSLRGLLNQPQHF.

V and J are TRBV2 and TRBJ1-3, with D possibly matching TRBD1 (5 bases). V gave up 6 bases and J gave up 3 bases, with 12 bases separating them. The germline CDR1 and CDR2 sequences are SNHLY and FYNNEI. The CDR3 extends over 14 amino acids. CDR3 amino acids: CASRDGTYGNTIYF. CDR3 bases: TGTGCCAGCAGGGACGGGACTTATGGAAACACCATATATTTT. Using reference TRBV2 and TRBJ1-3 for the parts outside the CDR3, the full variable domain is EPEVTQTPSHQVTQMGQEVILRCVPISNHLYFYWYRQILGQKVEFLVSFYNNEISEKSEIFDDQFSVERPDGSNFTLKIRSTKLEDSAMYFCASRDGTYGNTIYFGEGSWLTVV.